This T cell receptor beta chain was identified in a study of blood T cells in healthy people across ages (dated by TCRdb to about 2015). Background for the entire study: In model experiments, template switching captured roughly one uniquely barcoded TCR beta cDNA molecule for every two T cells. Using deep sequencing normalized with unique cDNA molecular identifiers, the study measured how TCR beta repertoire diversity changes with age. The donors were divided into four age groups: young (average approximately 15 years), middle-aged (about 40), aged (roughly 66) and long-lived (82). Donors of different ages were randomly distributed across sequencing lanes to avoid experimental bias. For two donors (one aged 18 to 29 and one aged 80 or older), the study analyzed two additional independent replicas of 1 million unique cDNA reads from the same blood draw.

The approximately 40 donors, aged about 6 to 100 years, were systemically healthy Caucasian individuals from Russia. Approximately 9 milliliters of peripheral blood were collected from each donor into EDTA-treated Vacutainer tubes. Ficoll-Paque density-gradient centrifugation was used to isolate PBMCs, with at least 7 million obtained per sample. Trizol reagent was used to extract total RNA from the PBMCs, yielding at least 5 micrograms per sample. The percentages of naive CD45RAhigh/CD27high T cells were determined by flow cytometry on a PBMC aliquot from every donor. V is shortened by 0 bases, J by 5 bases, and the region joining them spans 11 bases. The germline V gene encodes CDR1 LGHNA and CDR2 YNFKEQ. Its CDR3 holds 15 amino acids, cysteine through phenylalanine. CDR3 DNA only is kept here, 45 bases in frame from base 1. The library was built by means of 5' RACE. The sequencer listed for this sample is Illumina HiSeq 2500. A second PCR of roughly 7 to 11 cycles was performed with a sample-barcoded 5' primer and a J-beta primer mix. Each TCR beta cDNA molecule received a unique molecular identifier from a template-switch 5' adaptor carrying 12 random nucleotides. Each sample yielded at least 2.5 million CDR3-containing paired-end reads. All of the RNA was converted into first-strand cDNA using the Mint cDNA synthesis kit, with a TRBC-specific oligonucleotide serving as the primer. Following uracil-DNA glycosylase treatment, a first 18-cycle PCR with universal primers M1SS and BC2_uni_R was performed on all cDNA. The original methods were these. For normalization, 1 million high-quality reads were randomly selected from each sample, with every read carrying a distinct molecular identifier. Instead of being binned into consensus sequences, reads that shared molecular identifiers were thrown out. MiTCR, run with a Q25 quality threshold and the strictest error-elimination algorithm, handled CDR3 identification, clonotype clustering and error correction. A nonparametric unseen species model with Euler transformation was used to estimate a lower bound on total TCR beta diversity. Using fastp at Q25 and MiXCR, TCRdb reprocessed the public reads and kept productive beta chains. Entries are consolidated by CDR3 protein sequence, retaining the most common genes and DNA. For this entry, the V and J calls and clone size follow TCRdb and not the study's own pipeline. This sample holds approximately 1.5 million distinct CDR3 sequences; around 36% were observed only once. The top ten clonotypes cover about 11% of the sample.

Paper-wide results and their limitations: Total diversity estimates from one million sequenced T cells were considered lower bounds and underestimates. Since profiling was done on bulk unsorted PBMCs, naive and antigen-experienced compartments could not be conclusively compared. Observed TCR beta diversity correlated strongly with the percentage of naive T cells measured by flow cytometry. As age increased, observed TCR beta diversity per million T cells dropped in a roughly linear way, and a significant reduction was already evident by age roughly 36. Because the CMV infection status of the donors was unknown, age-related changes in expanded clonotypes may potentially have been confounded. Compared with the aged group, more naive CD4+ T cells, fewer expanded clones and increased TCR diversity were shown by the long-lived group, suggesting age selection.

This clonotype occurred many times. Its antigen is not yet known. No clone much larger than this one lies a single base away; base qualities are absent. The sample was blood. The sequence came from a woman aged 25 to 39 in good health. The receptor chain draws on TRBV4-2 and TRBJ2-1; D gene: possibly TRBD2, on 6 matching bases. CDR3 protein: CASSQEDAGNNEQFF. At the DNA level, the sequence is TGTGCCAGCAGCCAAGAGGATGCGGGGAACAATGAGCAGTTCTTC.